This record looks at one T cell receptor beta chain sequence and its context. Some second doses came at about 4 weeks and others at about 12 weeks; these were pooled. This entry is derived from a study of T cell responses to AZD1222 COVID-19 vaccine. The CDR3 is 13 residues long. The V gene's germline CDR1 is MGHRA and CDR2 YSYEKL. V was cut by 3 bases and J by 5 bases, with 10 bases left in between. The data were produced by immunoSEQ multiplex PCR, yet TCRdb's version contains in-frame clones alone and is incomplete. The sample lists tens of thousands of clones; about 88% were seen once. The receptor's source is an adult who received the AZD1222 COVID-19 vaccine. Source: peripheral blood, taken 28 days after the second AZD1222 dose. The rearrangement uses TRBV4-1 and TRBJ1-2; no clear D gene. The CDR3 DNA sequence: TGCGCCAGCAGCCAGGATGGGTGGTATGGCTACACCTTC. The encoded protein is CASSQDGWYGYTF.